Listed below are T cell receptor beta chains from one sample, sequenced in a study of T cell changes during pregnancy in multiple sclerosis. Clones were sequenced by immunoSEQ multiplex PCR, and TCRdb holds only the in-frame ones, with some missing. The data show some 94,000 clones, about 92% seen once. The sequences come from peripheral blood, collected in the first trimester of pregnancy. The source is a female donor with multiple sclerosis, enrolled in a pregnancy study. Both conserved end residues are part of each CDR3. Fields, in order: V gene, J gene, clone size, D gene, CDR3 DNA, CDR3 protein. A D gene is named only where the DNA matches it firmly. Some rows mark clone size as missing; the rest say once, few, many or name a class of expanded clone.

TRBV29-1	TRBJ1-2	few	-	TGCAGCGTTTATCTTCTCCCGGGGGGGGGCTACACCTTC	CSVYLLPGGGYTF
TRBV6-1	TRBJ2-6	-	-	TGTGCCAGCAGTGCATCCAGCTCTGGGGCCAACGTCCTGACTTTC	CASSASSSGANVLTF
TRBV7-9	TRBJ1-1	once	-	TGTGCCAGCAGCTTATCCGGAGGGAACACTGAAGCTTTCTTT	CASSLSGGNTEAFF
TRBV7-8	TRBJ1-1	-	-	TGTGCCAGCAGCGCCAGGGTTCGAACTGAAGCTTTCTTT	CASSARVRTEAFF
TRBV11-2	TRBJ1-2	-	-	TGTGCCAGCAGCTTAAGTGTCGGTTACTATGGCTACACCTTC	CASSLSVGYYGYTF
TRBV7-6	TRBJ2-1	once	-	TGTGCCAGCAGCCTGGACAGCGGCGAGCAGTTCTTC	CASSLDSGEQFF
TRBV6-5	TRBJ1-1	-	TRBD1	TGTGCCAGCAGTTACGAGGGCAGGGGGCACGGTGAAGCTTTCTTT	CASSYEGRGHGEAFF
TRBV9	TRBJ2-1	-	TRBD1	TGTGCCAGCAGCGTAGATTGGACAGGGAGGTTCAATGAGCAGTTCTTC	CASSVDWTGRFNEQFF
TRBV5-1	TRBJ2-3	-	-	TGCGCCAGCAGCTTGGTTCAGGGCTCTGTGACAGATACGCAGTATTTT	CASSLVQGSVTDTQYF
TRBV30	TRBJ2-3	-	-	TGTGCCGGGCGGGAAGATACGCAGTATTTT	CAGREDTQYF
TRBV28	TRBJ2-7	-	TRBD1	TGTGCCAGCAGTCCCCCGGGACAGAGCTCCTACGAGCAGTACTTC	CASSPPGQSSYEQYF
TRBV2	TRBJ1-5	-	TRBD1	TGTGCCAGCAGTAAGGGGACAGGGTCGTCCAATCAGCCCCAGCATTTT	CASSKGTGSSNQPQHF
TRBV19	TRBJ2-6	-	TRBD2	TGTGCCAGTAGCGTTGGCGGGAGCTCTGGGGCCAACGTCCTGACTTTC	CASSVGGSSGANVLTF
TRBV4-1	TRBJ2-7	-	-	TGCGCCAGCAGCCAACCGACACCCAAGGCCTACGAGCAGTACTTC	CASSQPTPKAYEQYF
TRBV2	TRBJ1-1	-	TRBD1	TGTGCCAGCAGGGACAGGGGGAACACTGAAGCTTTCTTT	CASRDRGNTEAFF
TRBV28	TRBJ1-3	-	-	TGTGCCAGCGGGGGCCCCAGAGCCCACTCTGGAAACACCATATATTTT	CASGGPRAHSGNTIYF
TRBV19	TRBJ2-2	-	TRBD1	TGTGCCAGTACTTCCGGGACAGGGAACACCGGGGAGCTGTTTTTT	CASTSGTGNTGELFF
TRBV2	TRBJ2-7	-	-	TGTGCCAGCAGCCCACGGGATACTTCCTACGAGCAGTACTTC	CASSPRDTSYEQYF
TRBV18	TRBJ2-6	once	TRBD1	TGTGCCAGCTCACCACCAATGGACAGGGCCAGCTCTGGGGCCAACGTCCTGACTTTC	CASSPPMDRASSGANVLTF
TRBV14	TRBJ2-1	-	-	TGTGCCAGCAGCCAAGAACTCCTCGCGGGACGTACCCATGAGCAGTTCTTC	CASSQELLAGRTHEQFF
TRBV5-5	TRBJ2-2	-	-	TGTGCCAGCAGCTCTTTAGCGAGCCTAGGCACCGGGGAGCTGTTTTTT	CASSSLASLGTGELFF
TRBV5-4	TRBJ2-1	-	-	TGTGCCAGCAGCTTGCTCCTAGCCCCCGATAAGGGCAATGAGCAGTTCTTC	CASSLLLAPDKGNEQFF
TRBV16	TRBJ1-1	-	-	TGTGCCAGCAGCCAAGACTCGGGACACCGCACTGAAGCTTTCTTT	CASSQDSGHRTEAFF
TRBV9	TRBJ2-6	-	TRBD2	TGTGCCAGCAGCCCCTGGACTAGTAAAGCCAACGTCCTGACTTTC	CASSPWTSKANVLTF
TRBV29-1	TRBJ1-2	-	TRBD1	TGCAGCGTTTATCCGGGACAGGGCGTTGGCCATGGCTACACCTTC	CSVYPGQGVGHGYTF
TRBV19	TRBJ2-2	-	TRBD2	TGTGCCAGTAGGCTAGCGGGAGGCCGGGGGGAGCTGTTTTTT	CASRLAGGRGELFF
TRBV10-3	TRBJ2-1	-	-	TGTGCCATCAGTGAGTCGGGGCGGGACTCCTACAATGAGCAGTTCTTC	CAISESGRDSYNEQFF
TRBV21-1	TRBJ1-3	once	-	TGTGCCAGCGAGGGATTTGGAAACACCATATATTTT	CASEGFGNTIYF
TRBV5-6	TRBJ2-1	once	TRBD2	TGTGCCAGCAGCTTGAGACTAGCAGGATCCTACAATGAGCAGTTCTTC	CASSLRLAGSYNEQFF
TRBV23-1	TRBJ2-7	-	TRBD1	TGCGCCCGATATGGGGACAGGGTCTCCTACGAGCAGTACTTC	CARYGDRVSYEQYF
TRBV7-9	TRBJ2-3	-	TRBD2	TGTGCCAGCAGCTTAGGCGGGAGGCAGATAGATACGCAGTATTTT	CASSLGGRQIDTQYF
TRBV2	TRBJ2-7	-	-	TGTGCCAGCAGTGGACCAGACAACTACGAGCAGTACTTC	CASSGPDNYEQYF
TRBV7-9	TRBJ2-7	-	TRBD1	TGTGCCAGCAGCTTAGGGGACAGGGATATCTTC	CASSLGDRDIF
TRBV19	TRBJ1-4	-	-	TGTGCCAGTAGTATAGGTGGGGCGAGGAATGAAAAACTGTTTTTT	CASSIGGARNEKLFF
TRBV30	TRBJ2-7	-	-	TGTGCCTGGAGAACAGGGTTCCACGAGCAGTACTTC	CAWRTGFHEQYF
TRBV9	TRBJ2-7	-	-	TGTGCCAGCAGCGCCCCCCCCCGAGGAGAGCAGTACTTC	CASSAPPRGEQYF
TRBV6-5	TRBJ1-4	-	-	TGTGCCAGCAGACTCACCCGGGATAATGAAAAACTGTTTTTT	CASRLTRDNEKLFF
TRBV30	TRBJ2-3	-	-	TGTGCCTGGAGTGGTGCAGCAGATACGCAGTATTTT	CAWSGAADTQYF
TRBV5-6	TRBJ2-7	-	TRBD1	TGTGCCAGCAGCTTGGGACAGGGGGGCTACTACGAGCAGTACTTC	CASSLGQGGYYEQYF
TRBV5-1	TRBJ2-1	-	-	TGCGCCAGCAGCTCGCCGGAGACAGCCTACTACAATGAGCAGTTCTTC	CASSSPETAYYNEQFF
TRBV7-8	TRBJ2-7	-	TRBD2	TGTGCCAGCAGCTTAAGACTAGCAGAATACGAGCAGTACTTC	CASSLRLAEYEQYF
TRBV18	TRBJ1-1	few	TRBD1	TGTGCCAGCTCACAGGGGGCTACTGAAGCTTTCTTT	CASSQGATEAFF
TRBV19	TRBJ2-7	once	TRBD2	TGTGCCAGTAGTTTCTCGGGGGGGGCCTACGAGCAGTACTTC	CASSFSGGAYEQYF
TRBV30	TRBJ2-1	once	TRBD2	TGTGCCTGGACGATACGACGGGAGGGCCTTAAGCTATACAATGAGCAGTTCTTC	CAWTIRREGLKLYNEQFF
TRBV15	TRBJ2-5	-	TRBD2	TGTGCCACCAGCAGCCGGGGTTTGGAATTAGCGGGCCAAGGTTTCCAAGAGACCCAGTACTTC	CATSSRGLELAGQGFQETQYF
TRBV11-2	TRBJ2-7	-	-	TGTGCCAGCACGCCTGGAGGTTTCTGGCAGTACTTC	CASTPGGFWQYF
TRBV4-1	TRBJ2-7	-	TRBD2	TGCGCCAGCAGCCAAGAAGGCGGGAGCGCCTACGAGCAGTACTTC	CASSQEGGSAYEQYF